Below are 18 T cell receptor beta chains sequenced from a single sample in a study of T cell clonality in common variable immunodeficiency. Whole-study findings and limits: Reportedly, TCR beta sequences from common variable immunodeficiency showed fewer deletions and N-nucleotide insertions.

The antigens for these receptors are not known. Some clones are missing from TCRdb's copy, which holds only in-frame ones; the method was immunoSEQ multiplex PCR. The sample has 30,000 to 40,000 clones, none seen only once. Source material: peripheral blood mononuclear cells. Receptors were obtained from a human donor with common variable immunodeficiency.

On this clone: Coverage ceases 3 residues before the CDR3 finishes, and the germline J gene fills in the end. The chain joins TRBV20-1 to TRBJ2-7, with D possibly TRBD1 on 6 matching bases. V was shortened by 6 bases and J by 2 bases, with 14 bases between the two germline ends. Germline V gene sequence: CDR1 DFQATT, CDR2 SNEGSKA (reference sequence). This CDR3 comprises 13 residues. The CDR3 is CSARRDTPYEQYF. Incomplete CDR3 DNA: TGCAGTGCACGCCGGGACACGCCCTACGAG.

As to this clone: The read finishes 3 residues shy of the CDR3 end, and the germline J gene is used to complete it. V and J are TRBV7-9 and TRBJ1-5; D gene unclear. The V gene lost 5 bases and the J gene lost 3 bases, with 5 bases spanning the gap. This CDR3 is built from 12 residues. CDR1 and CDR2 from the germline V gene are SEHNR and FQNEAQ (reference sequence). The covered CDR3 bases are TGTGCCAGCAGCCTCTACAATCAGCCC. Its translation is CASSLYNQP. The full CDR3 reads CASSLYNQPQHF. The full variable domain, completed using reference TRBV7-9 and TRBJ1-5, is DTGVSQNPRHKITKRGQNVTFRCDPISEHNRLYWYRQTLGQGPEFLTYFQNEAQLEKSRLLSDRFSAERPKGSFSTLEIQRTEQGDSAMYLCASSLYNQPQHFGDGTRLSIL.

This clone showed up many times. The sequence runs out 3 residues before the end of the CDR3; the remainder is reconstructed from the germline J gene. This rearrangement joins TRBV5-6 to TRBJ1-2; 8 nucleotides match TRBD1. Germline V gene data show CDR1 as SGHDT and CDR2 as YYEEEE. The CDR3 sequence is 14 residues long. Trimming removed 4 bases from V and 4 bases from J; junction bases left unmatched: 6. The CDR3 is CASSGQGASYGYTF. The DNA read from the CDR3 is TGTGCCAGCAGCGGGCAGGGGGCGAGCTATGGC. The entire variable domain, with the rest obtained from reference TRBV5-6 and TRBJ1-2, is as follows: DAGVTQSPTHLIKTRGQQVTLRCSPKSGHDTVSWYQQALGQGPQFIFQYYEEEERQRGNFPDRFSGHQFPNYSSELNVNALLLGDSALYLCASSGQGASYGYTFGSGTRLTVV.

By share of the sample, this clone is medium-sized. The read halts 3 residues ahead of the CDR3 end, with the missing end drawn from the germline J gene. This chain links TRBV20-1 with TRBJ1-5; no firm D call. V dropped 6 bases and J dropped 3 bases, with 12 bases sitting between them. Germline CDR1 is DFQATT and CDR2 is SNEGSKA (reference sequence). The CDR3 has 13 amino acids. CDR3 protein: CSAPRGNNQPQHF. Partial CDR3 DNA: TGCAGTGCCCCCCGGGGAAACAATCAGCCC.

The sample holds many counts of this clone. The read gets to within 3 residues of the CDR3 end, and the germline J gene fills in the rest. The chain combines TRBV5-1 with TRBJ2-5; TRBD2 matches at 12 bases. Germline trimming cut 6 bases from V and 1 base from J; bases unmatched to any gene: 4. Germline values: CDR1 SGHRS, CDR2 YFSETQ. This CDR3 contains 15 residues. CDR3 sequence reads: CASTGTSGFQETQYF. The CDR3 bases that were read are TGCGCCAGCACGGGGACTAGCGGGTTCCAAGAGACC.

This clone was found many times. The CDR3 extends 3 residues past the end of the read, so its final part is completed from the germline J gene. The chain has TRBV19 and TRBJ2-5, with D perhaps TRBD1 (6 bases). The CDR3 contains 14 residues. The ends were cut back, 7 bases at V and 1 base at J, with 13 bases in the middle. Germline loops: CDR1 LNHDA, CDR2 SQIVND (reference sequence). The CDR3 is CASTPDRFQETQYF. Partial CDR3 DNA: TGTGCCAGTACCCCAGACAGGTTCCAAGAGACC.

This clone was counted many times. This CDR3 reads CSVGQVDGELFF. The sequenced part of the CDR3 DNA is TGCAGCGTTGGACAGGTTGACGGGGAG. The chain combines TRBV29-1 with TRBJ2-2; possible D gene TRBD1, 6 bases. The read comes to an end 3 residues before the CDR3 does, leaving the germline J gene to fill in the end. The V and J ends lost 4 bases and 7 bases respectively, with 10 bases between them. This CDR3 spans 12 amino acids. Germline V lookup: CDR1 SQVTM, CDR2 ANQGSEA.

This clone was seen at least ten times. The read terminates 3 residues ahead of where the CDR3 ends, so the germline J gene completes it. Other DNA sequences in this specimen translate into the identical CDR3. The chain couples TRBV19 to TRBJ2-2, with 8 bases aligning to TRBD1. Germline V lookup: CDR1 LNHDA, CDR2 SQIVND (reference sequence). CDR3 size: 15 residues. The V gene end was trimmed by 5 bases and the J gene end by 7 bases; junction bases not matched to a gene: 9. The covered CDR3 bases are TGTGCCAGTAGTCCGACAGGGGTAGTGGGCGGGGAG. Amino acid sequence: CASSPTGVVGGE. The whole CDR3 reads CASSPTGVVGGELFF.

CDR3 sequence reads: CASSLLPYEQFF. CDR3 DNA, as far as it was read: TGTGCCAGCAGCTTACTCCCTTATGAG. This chain uses TRBV5-4 with TRBJ2-1, with unresolved D. The missing CDR3 end, 3 residues past where the read stops, is filled in from the germline J gene. Trimming pared 2 bases from V and 8 bases from J, leaving 8 bases between. CDR3 length: 12 amino acids. The germline V gene has CDR1 SGHNT and CDR2 YYREEE (reference sequence).

This clone was seen at least ten times. The read terminates 3 residues before the CDR3 end, so the remaining end is supplied by the germline J gene. This chain uses TRBV6-2 or TRBV6-3 with TRBJ2-2; 10 bases align to TRBD2. V shed 7 bases and J 4 bases; nucleotides not matched to a gene: 9. CDR3 length: 16 amino acids. Per germline, CDR1 MNHEY and CDR2 SVGEGT. The CDR3 loop reads CASTPSGRGGTGELFF. Incomplete CDR3 DNA: TGTGCCAGCACCCCTAGCGGGAGAGGTGGCACCGGGGAG.

At least ten counts were recorded for this clone. The part of the CDR3 DNA that was read is TGTGCCAGCAGCCAAGAACGGGGCTCCTACGAG. It specifies CASSQERGSYE. The entire CDR3 reads CASSQERGSYEQYF. The chain is built from TRBV4-2 and TRBJ2-7; D possibly corresponds to TRBD2 (5 bases). With the read ending 3 residues before the CDR3 end, the germline J gene is used to fill in that end. Germline CDR1 is LGHNA and CDR2 is YNFKEQ. Trimming left V 0 bases short and J 0 bases short, with 6 bases between. The CDR3 length is 14 residues.

In its sample, this clone was seen many times. With the read ending 3 residues before the CDR3 end, the germline J gene is used to fill in that end. V usage is TRBV23-1 and J usage is TRBJ2-7, with 9 bases matching TRBD1. TRBV23-1 carries the ORF label, with uncertain function. Trimming removed 2 bases from V and 3 bases from J; junction bases left unmatched: 11. The CDR3 is 17 amino acids. The CDR3 is CASSQGTGRNPYYEQYF. The CDR3 DNA, read in part, is TGCGCCAGCAGTCAAGGGACAGGGAGGAACCCGTACTACGAG.

A remark on this clone: The CDR3 end is not reached by the read, which stops 3 residues before it; the germline J gene fills it in. This chain joins TRBV19 and TRBJ2-1; D may be TRBD1 (6 bases). The germline gives CDR1 LNHDA, CDR2 SQIVND (reference sequence). The CDR3 runs to 15 residues. V lost 5 bases, J lost 4 bases, and 15 bases lay in between. CDR3 DNA, as far as it was read: TGTGCCAGTAGTTCGACAGGCTGGGTTTACAATGAG. Amino acids: CASSSTGWVYNE. The entire CDR3 sequence reads CASSSTGWVYNEQFF.

Comment on this clone: The CDR3 end falls 3 residues outside the read, so it is completed with the germline J gene. This chain links TRBV11-3 with TRBJ2-5; D perhaps matches TRBD1 (6 bases). The CDR3 spans 13 residues. Germline V lookup: CDR1 SGHNT, CDR2 YENEEA. Trimming pared 4 bases from V and 3 bases from J, leaving 9 bases between. Partial CDR3 DNA: TGTGCCAGCAGCTGGGGACAAGAAGAGACC. Protein product: CASSWGQEET. The complete CDR3 reads CASSWGQEETQYF.

As for this clone: The CDR3 end lies 3 residues beyond the end of the read and is filled in from the germline J gene. The chain employs TRBV7-6 and TRBJ2-3, with TRBD2 matching over 9 bases. V shed 5 bases and J 3 bases; nucleotides not matched to a gene: 9. CDR3 length equals 16 residues. Germline CDR1 SGHVS, CDR2 FNYEAQ. CDR3 sequence: CASSGGSGSQTDTQYF. Partial CDR3 DNA: TGTGCCAGCAGCGGGGGTAGCGGGAGCCAGACAGATACG. The full variable domain, rest sourced from reference TRBV7-6 and TRBJ2-3, is GAGVSQSPRYKVTKRGQDVALRCDPISGHVSLYWYRQALGQGPEFLTYFNYEAQQDKSGLPNDRFSAERPEGSISTLTIQRTEQRDSAMYRCASSGGSGSQTDTQYFGPGTRLTVL.

This clone was counted at least ten times. The read falls 3 residues short of the CDR3 end, and the missing part is taken from the germline J gene. V gene TRBV5-4 combines with J gene TRBJ2-2, with TRBD2 matching 13 bases. J gave up 4 bases and V 2 bases, and 2 bases lay outside the gene matches. The CDR3 totals 16 residues. Germline V gene data show CDR1 as SGHNT and CDR2 as YYREEE (reference sequence). The CDR3 region is CASSFTSGRATGELFF. The CDR3 bases that were read are TGTGCCAGCAGCTTTACTAGCGGGAGGGCCACCGGGGAG.

This clone was detected ten times or more. Read sequence stops 3 residues before the CDR3 end, and the germline J gene provides the missing end. This chain joins TRBV19 and TRBJ1-5; weak D call: TRBD1 (6 bases). Germline V CDR1 and CDR2: LNHDA, SQIVND (reference sequence). The CDR3 loop spans 14 amino acids. Trimming shortened V by 6 bases and J by 1 base, and 10 bases separated the two germline ends. The CDR3 reads CASSDRWSNQPQHF. Partial CDR3 DNA: TGTGCCAGTAGCGACAGGTGGAGCAATCAGCCC.

This clone was observed a handful of times. The read gets to within 3 residues of the CDR3 end, and the germline J gene fills in the rest. This chain links TRBV7-6 with TRBJ1-1; D unresolved. The germline CDR1 and CDR2 sequences are SGHVS and FNYEAQ. This CDR3 contains 14 residues. V shed 1 base and J shed 4 bases, with 10 bases lying between them. The covered CDR3 bases are TGTGCCAGCAGCTTAGTCCCAGAGGGCACTGAA. Translated, it gives CASSLVPEGTE. In full, the CDR3 reads CASSLVPEGTEAFF.